This TCR beta chain is from a study of tumor-infiltrating lymphocytes in primary liver carcinoma. As for the study in general: Roughly 3.65 to 7.13 million productive TCRbeta reads were obtained per sample, with similar numbers across tissue types. Study-wide results and limits: Between tumor regions, pairs overlapped more than tumor-adjacent and tumor-blood pairs did. Among top clones, only about 7-24% appeared in all five tumor regions.

The researchers produced TCR beta cDNA from roughly 500 ng total RNA with a constant-region primer. Three rounds of nested multiplex PCR with slightly modified ARM-PCR produced TCR beta libraries. Investigators reported that the first two PCR rounds, at around 9 cycles each, used TRBV1-TRBV30 forward primers with a C-beta reverse primer. TCRdb called the multiplex PCR reads again in MiXCR, with one record for every CDR3 protein. The data show roughly 25,000 distinct CDR3 sequences, 75% to 80% seen once. V lost 5 bases to trimming and J lost 5 bases; unmatched junction nucleotides: 13. The germline V gene has CDR1 SGHVS and CDR2 FQNEAQ. The CDR3 covers 16 residues. This clonotype was counted a single time. Its target is not known. The tissue used was unsorted bulk material of about 19-33 mg. RNA and DNA were co-extracted from it with the AllPrep DNA/RNA mini kit. No patient had received treatment, and all had chronic HBV infection.

Sequenced: liver tumor tissue from sampling region 5. The subset is: tumor region T5, tumor centre. The TCR sequence derives from a young woman with primary liver carcinoma and hepatitis B virus infection. The chain is built from TRBV7-8 and TRBJ2-3; 7 bases agree with TRBD2. The CDR3 region is CASSVVVGGRIDTQYF. The CDR3 DNA is TGTGCCAGCAGCGTTGTAGTGGGAGGGAGGATAGATACGCAGTATTTT.